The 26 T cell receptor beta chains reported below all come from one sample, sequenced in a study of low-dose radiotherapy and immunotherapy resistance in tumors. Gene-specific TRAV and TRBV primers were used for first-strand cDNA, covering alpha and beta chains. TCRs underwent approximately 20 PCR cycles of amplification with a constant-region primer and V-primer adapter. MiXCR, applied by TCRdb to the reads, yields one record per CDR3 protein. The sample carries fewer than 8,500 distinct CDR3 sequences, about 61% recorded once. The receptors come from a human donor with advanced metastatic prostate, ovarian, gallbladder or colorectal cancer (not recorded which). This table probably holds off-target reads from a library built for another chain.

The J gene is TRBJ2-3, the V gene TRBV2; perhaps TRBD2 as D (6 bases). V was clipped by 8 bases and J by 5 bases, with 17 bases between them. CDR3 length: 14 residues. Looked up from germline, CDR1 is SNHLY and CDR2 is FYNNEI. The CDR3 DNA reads TGTGCCAGCCGGCGAAGGCGGGGATTAGATACGCAGTATTTT. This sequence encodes CASRRRRGLDTQYF.

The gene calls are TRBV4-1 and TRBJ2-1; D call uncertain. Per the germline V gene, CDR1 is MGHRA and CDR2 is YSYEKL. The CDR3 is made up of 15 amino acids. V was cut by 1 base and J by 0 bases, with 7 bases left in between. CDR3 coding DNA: TGCGCCAGCAGCCAAGGGAGAAGCTCCTACAATGAGCAGTTCTTC. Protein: CASSQGRSSYNEQFF.

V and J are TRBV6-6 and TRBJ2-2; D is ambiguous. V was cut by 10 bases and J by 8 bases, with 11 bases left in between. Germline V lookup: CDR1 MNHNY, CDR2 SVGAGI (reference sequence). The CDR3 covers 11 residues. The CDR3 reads CAILNGGELFF. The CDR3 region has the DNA TGTGCCATCCTGAATGGGGGGGAGCTGTTTTTT.

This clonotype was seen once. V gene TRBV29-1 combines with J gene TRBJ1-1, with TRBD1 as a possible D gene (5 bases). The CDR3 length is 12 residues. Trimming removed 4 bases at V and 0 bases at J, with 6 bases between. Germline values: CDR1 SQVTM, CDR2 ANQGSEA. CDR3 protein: CSVGQMNTEAFF. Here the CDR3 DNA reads TGCAGCGTTGGACAGATGAACACTGAAGCTTTCTTT.

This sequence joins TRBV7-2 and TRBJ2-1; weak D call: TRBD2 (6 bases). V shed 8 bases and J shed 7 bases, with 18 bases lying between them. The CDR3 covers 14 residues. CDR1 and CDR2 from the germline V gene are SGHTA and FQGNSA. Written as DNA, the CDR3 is TGTGCCAGCGCCCTTTGGGGGGTACGAAATGAGCAGTTCTTC. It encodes CASALWGVRNEQFF.

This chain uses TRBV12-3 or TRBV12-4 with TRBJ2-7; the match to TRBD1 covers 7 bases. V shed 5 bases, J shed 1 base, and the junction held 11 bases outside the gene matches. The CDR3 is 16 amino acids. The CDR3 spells CASSPRQGTWSYEQYF. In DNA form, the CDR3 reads TGTGCCAGCAGTCCCCGACAGGGCACATGGTCCTACGAGCAGTACTTC.

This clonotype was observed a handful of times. The CDR3 coding sequence is TGTGCCAGCAGCTCCTATGGACGTTCGGGAGAGACCCAGTACTTC. It is translated as CASSSYGRSGETQYF. The chain is built from TRBV5-6 and TRBJ2-5; D gene ambiguous. The germline V and J ends were trimmed by 3 bases and 4 bases, with 16 bases remaining between them. The CDR3 runs 15 residues. Germline loops: CDR1 SGHDT, CDR2 YYEEEE. Full variable domain (outside the CDR3, taken from reference TRBV5-6 and TRBJ2-5): DAGVTQSPTHLIKTRGQQVTLRCSPKSGHDTVSWYQQALGQGPQFIFQYYEEEERQRGNFPDRFSGHQFPNYSSELNVNALLLGDSALYLCASSSYGRSGETQYFGPGTRLLVL.

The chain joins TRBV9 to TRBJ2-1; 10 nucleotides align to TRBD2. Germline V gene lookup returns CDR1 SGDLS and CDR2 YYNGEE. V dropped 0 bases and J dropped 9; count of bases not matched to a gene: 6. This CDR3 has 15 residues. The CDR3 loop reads CASSVGSGRDGEQFF. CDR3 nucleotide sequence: TGTGCCAGCAGCGTAGGGAGCGGGAGGGATGGTGAGCAGTTCTTC. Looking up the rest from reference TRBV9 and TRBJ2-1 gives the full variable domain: DSGVTQTPKHLITATGQRVTLRCSPRSGDLSVYWYQQSLDQGLQFLIQYYNGEERAKGNILERFSAQQFPDLHSELNLSSLELGDSALYFCASSVGSGRDGEQFFGPGTRLTVL.

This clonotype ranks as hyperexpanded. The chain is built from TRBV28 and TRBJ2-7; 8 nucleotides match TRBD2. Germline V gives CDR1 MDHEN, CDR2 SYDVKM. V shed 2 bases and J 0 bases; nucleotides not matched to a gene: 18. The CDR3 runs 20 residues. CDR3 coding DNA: TGTGCCAGCAGTTTACTGCCGGCCAGGGTAGCGGGAACTACCTCCTACGAGCAGTACTTC. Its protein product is CASSLLPARVAGTTSYEQYF.

The CDR3 bases are TGCAGCGTTGGACTAGCGGGCTCGAAGGGCTACAATGAGCAGTTCTTC. It specifies CSVGLAGSKGYNEQFF. This chain uses TRBV29-1 with TRBJ2-1; 10 bases map to TRBD2. Per the germline V gene, CDR1 is SQVTM and CDR2 is ANQGSEA. J lost 3 bases, V lost 4 bases, and 9 bases had no gene match. The CDR3 runs 16 residues.

DNA for the CDR3: TGTGCCAGCAGGGTACGGGCAGATGGCTACACCTTC. This codes for CASRVRADGYTF. The V and J genes are TRBV2 and TRBJ1-2, with D uncertain. Trimming took 6 bases from V and 6 from J, leaving 11 bases between them. CDR3 length: 12 amino acids. From germline, CDR1 is SNHLY and CDR2 FYNNEI.

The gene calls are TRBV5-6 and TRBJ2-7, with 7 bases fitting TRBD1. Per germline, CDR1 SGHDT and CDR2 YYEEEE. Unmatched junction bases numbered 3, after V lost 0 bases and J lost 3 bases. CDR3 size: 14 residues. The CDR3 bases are TGTGCCAGCAGCTTGGGACAGGGTTTCTACGAGCAGTACTTC. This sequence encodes CASSLGQGFYEQYF.

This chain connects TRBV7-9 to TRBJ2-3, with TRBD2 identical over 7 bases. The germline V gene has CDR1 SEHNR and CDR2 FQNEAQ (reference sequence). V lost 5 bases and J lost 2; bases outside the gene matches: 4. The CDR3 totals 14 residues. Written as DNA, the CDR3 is TGTGCCAGCAGCCGGACTAGTCCCACAGATACGCAGTATTTT. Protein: CASSRTSPTDTQYF. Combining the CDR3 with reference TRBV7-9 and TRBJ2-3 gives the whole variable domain DTGVSQNPRHKITKRGQNVTFRCDPISEHNRLYWYRQTLGQGPEFLTYFQNEAQLEKSRLLSDRFSAERPKGSFSTLEIQRTEQGDSAMYLCASSRTSPTDTQYFGPGTRLTVL.

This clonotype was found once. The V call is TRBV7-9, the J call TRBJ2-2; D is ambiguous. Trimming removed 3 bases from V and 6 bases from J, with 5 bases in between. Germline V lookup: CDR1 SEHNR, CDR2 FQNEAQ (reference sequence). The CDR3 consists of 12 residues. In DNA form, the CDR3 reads TGTGCCAGCAGCTTCTACTCCGGGGAGCTGTTTTTT. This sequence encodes CASSFYSGELFF.

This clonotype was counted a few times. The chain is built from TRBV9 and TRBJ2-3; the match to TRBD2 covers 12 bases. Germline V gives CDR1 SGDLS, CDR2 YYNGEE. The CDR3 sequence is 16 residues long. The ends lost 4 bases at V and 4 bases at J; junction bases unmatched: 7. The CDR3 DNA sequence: TGTGCCAGCAGCCCCCTAGCGGGGGGGCCACCAGATACGCAGTATTTT. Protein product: CASSPLAGGPPDTQYF.

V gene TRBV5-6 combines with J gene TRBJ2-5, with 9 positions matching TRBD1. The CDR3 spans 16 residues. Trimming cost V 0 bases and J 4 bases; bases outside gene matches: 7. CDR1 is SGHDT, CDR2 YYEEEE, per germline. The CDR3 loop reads CASSLALQGAGETQYF. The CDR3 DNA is TGTGCCAGCAGCTTGGCCCTACAGGGGGCAGGAGAGACCCAGTACTTC.

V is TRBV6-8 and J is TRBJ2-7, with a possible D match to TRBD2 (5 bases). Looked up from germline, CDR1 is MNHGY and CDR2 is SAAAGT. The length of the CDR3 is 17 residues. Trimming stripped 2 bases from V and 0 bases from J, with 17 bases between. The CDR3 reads CASSYLTLGSSSYEQYF. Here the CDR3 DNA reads TGTGCCAGCAGTTACCTCACCCTGGGGAGCAGCTCCTACGAGCAGTACTTC.

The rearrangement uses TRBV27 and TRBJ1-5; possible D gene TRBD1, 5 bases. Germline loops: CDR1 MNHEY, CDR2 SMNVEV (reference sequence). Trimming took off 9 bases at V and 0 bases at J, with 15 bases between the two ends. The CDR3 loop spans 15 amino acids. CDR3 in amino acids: CASKPGQDSNQPQHF. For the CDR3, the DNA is TGTGCCAGTAAACCGGGGCAGGATAGCAATCAGCCCCAGCATTTT.

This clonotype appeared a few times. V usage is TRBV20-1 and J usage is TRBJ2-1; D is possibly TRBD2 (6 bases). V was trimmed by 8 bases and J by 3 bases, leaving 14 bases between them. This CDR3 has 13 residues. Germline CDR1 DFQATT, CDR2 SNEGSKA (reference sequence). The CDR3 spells CSLPGLYYNEQFF. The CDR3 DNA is TGCAGTCTTCCGGGACTGTACTACAATGAGCAGTTCTTC.

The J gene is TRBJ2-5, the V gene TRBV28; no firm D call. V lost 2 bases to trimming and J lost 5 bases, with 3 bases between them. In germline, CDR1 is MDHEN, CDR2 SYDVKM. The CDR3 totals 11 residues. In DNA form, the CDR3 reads TGTGCCAGCAGTTTAACGGAGACCCAGTACTTC. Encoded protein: CASSLTETQYF.

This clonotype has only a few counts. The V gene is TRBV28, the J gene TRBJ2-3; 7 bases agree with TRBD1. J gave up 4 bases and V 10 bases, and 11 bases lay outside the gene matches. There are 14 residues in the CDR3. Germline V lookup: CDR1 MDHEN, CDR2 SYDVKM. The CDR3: CATQNRGFADTQYF. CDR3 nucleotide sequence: TGTGCCACCCAAAACAGGGGATTTGCAGATACGCAGTATTTT.

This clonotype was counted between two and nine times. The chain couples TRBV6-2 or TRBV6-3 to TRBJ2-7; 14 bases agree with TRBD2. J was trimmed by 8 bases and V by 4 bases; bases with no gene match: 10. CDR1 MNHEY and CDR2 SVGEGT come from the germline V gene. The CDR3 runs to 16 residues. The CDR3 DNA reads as TGTGCCAGCAGTTCCGGGACTAGCGGGAGTCTCGTCCAGCAGTACTTC. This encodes CASSSGTSGSLVQQYF.

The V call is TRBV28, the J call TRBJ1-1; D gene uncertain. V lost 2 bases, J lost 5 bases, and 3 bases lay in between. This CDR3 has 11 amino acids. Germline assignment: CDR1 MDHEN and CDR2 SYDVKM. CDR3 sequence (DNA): TGTGCCAGCAGTTTAACGACTGAAGCTTTCTTT. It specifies CASSLTTEAFF.

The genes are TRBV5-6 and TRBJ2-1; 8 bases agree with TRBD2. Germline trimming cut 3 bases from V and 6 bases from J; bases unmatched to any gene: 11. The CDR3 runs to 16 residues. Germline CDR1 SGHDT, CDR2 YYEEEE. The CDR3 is CASSSPGRGATNEQFF. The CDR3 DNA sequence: TGTGCCAGCAGCTCCCCGGGGCGGGGGGCGACCAATGAGCAGTTCTTC.

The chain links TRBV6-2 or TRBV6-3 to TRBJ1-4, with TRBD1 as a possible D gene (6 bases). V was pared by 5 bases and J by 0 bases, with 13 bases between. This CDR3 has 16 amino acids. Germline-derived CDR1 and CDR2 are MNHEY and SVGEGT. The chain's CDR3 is CASSTGTLATNEKLFF. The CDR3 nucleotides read TGTGCCAGCAGTACCGGGACATTAGCAACTAATGAAAAACTGTTTTTT.

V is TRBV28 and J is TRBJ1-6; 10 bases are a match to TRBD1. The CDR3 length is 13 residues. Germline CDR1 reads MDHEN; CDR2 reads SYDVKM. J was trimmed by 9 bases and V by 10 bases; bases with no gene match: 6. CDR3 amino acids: CAIGQGVSSPLHF. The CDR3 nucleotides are TGTGCCATCGGACAGGGGGTTAGTTCACCCCTCCACTTT.